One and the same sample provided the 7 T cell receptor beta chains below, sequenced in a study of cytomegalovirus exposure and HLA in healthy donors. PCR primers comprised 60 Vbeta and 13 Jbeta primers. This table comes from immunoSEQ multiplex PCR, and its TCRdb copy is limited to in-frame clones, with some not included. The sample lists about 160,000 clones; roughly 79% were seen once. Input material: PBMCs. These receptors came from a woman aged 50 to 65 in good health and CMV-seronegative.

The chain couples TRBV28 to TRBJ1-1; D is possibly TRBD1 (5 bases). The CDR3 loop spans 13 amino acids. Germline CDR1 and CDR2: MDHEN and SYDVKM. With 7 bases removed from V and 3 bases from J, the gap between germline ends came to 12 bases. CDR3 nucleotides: TGTGCCAGCACCGGGGGGGTTTACACTGAAGCTTTCTTT. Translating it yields CASTGGVYTEAFF.

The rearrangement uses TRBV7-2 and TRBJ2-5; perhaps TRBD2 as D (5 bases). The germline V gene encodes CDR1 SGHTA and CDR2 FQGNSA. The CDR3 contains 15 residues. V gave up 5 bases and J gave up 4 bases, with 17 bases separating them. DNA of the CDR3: TGTGCCAGCAGCCGCCGGGGAACCGAGGGAGAGACCCAGTACTTC. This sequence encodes CASSRRGTEGETQYF.

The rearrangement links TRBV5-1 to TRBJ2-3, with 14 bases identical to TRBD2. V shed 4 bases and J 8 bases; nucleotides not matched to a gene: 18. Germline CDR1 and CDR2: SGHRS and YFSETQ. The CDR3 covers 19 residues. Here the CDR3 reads CASSPAPLTSGRAGGTQYF. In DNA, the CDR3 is TGCGCCAGCAGCCCCGCTCCCCTGACTAGCGGGAGGGCCGGGGGTACGCAGTATTTT.

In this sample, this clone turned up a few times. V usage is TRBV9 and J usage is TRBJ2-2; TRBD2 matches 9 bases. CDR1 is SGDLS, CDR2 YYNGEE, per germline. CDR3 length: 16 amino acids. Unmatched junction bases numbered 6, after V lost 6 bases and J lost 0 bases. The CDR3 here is CASTPTSGTNTGELFF. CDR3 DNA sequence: TGTGCCAGCACCCCGACTAGCGGTACGAACACCGGGGAGCTGTTTTTT.

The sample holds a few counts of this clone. As DNA, the CDR3 is TGTGCCAGTAGGATGGGGGACAGGGGGGACGGGGCCAACGTCCTGACTTTC. Amino acid sequence: CASRMGDRGDGANVLTF. V and J are TRBV19 and TRBJ2-6; 11 bases align to TRBD1. This CDR3 is built from 17 residues. The germline CDR1 and CDR2 sequences are LNHDA and SQIVND (reference sequence). V lost 6 bases to trimming and J lost 4 bases; unmatched junction nucleotides: 8.

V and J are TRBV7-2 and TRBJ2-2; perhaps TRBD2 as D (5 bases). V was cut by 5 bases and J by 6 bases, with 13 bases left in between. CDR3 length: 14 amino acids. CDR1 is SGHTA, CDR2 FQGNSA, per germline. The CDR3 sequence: CASSLLSGAGELFF. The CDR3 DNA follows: TGTGCCAGCAGCCTCCTGAGCGGAGCCGGGGAGCTGTTTTTT.

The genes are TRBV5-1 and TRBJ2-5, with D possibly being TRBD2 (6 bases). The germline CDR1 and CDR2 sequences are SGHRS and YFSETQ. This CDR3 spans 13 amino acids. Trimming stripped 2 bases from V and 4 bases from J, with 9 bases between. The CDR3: CASSFWGVETQYF. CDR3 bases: TGCGCCAGCAGCTTTTGGGGGGTAGAGACCCAGTACTTC.